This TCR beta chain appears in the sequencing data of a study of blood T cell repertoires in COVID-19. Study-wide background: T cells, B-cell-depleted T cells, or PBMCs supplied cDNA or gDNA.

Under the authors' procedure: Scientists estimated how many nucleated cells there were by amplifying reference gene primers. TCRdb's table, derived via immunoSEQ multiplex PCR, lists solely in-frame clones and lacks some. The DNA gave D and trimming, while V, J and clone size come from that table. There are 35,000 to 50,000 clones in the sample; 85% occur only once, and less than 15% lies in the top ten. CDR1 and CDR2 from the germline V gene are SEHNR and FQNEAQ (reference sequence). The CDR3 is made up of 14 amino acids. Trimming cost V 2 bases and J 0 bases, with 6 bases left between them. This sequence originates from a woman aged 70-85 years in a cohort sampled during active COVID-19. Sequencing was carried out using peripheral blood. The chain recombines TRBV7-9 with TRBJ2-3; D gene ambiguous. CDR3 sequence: CASSLSTSTDTQYF. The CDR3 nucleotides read TGTGCCAGCAGCTTAAGTACTAGCACAGATACGCAGTATTTT.